This is a list of T cell receptor beta chains from one sample in a study of identical twins. TCRdb passed the 5' RACE reads through MiXCR, listing each CDR3 protein once. The sample lists around 340,000 distinct CDR3 sequences, 9% to 10% occurring once. Sequences were obtained from naive T cells sorted from blood. Receptors originate from a woman aged 45-65 years in good health. Each CDR3 is given with its conserved first and last residue. Each record gives: J gene, V gene, D gene, clone size, CDR3 length, CDR3 protein, CDR3 DNA. The D gene is left open where the match is weak. For some rows the clone size is stated as once, few or many, or as a class when expanded; others skip it.

TRBJ2-7 | TRBV4-1 | TRBD2 | few | 15 | CASSPTGRVPYEQYF | TGCGCCAGCAGCCCCACCGGGAGGGTTCCCTACGAGCAGTACTTC
TRBJ1-2 | TRBV9 | TRBD1 | . | 14 | CASSFSDRGMGYTF | TGTGCCAGCAGCTTCTCGGACAGGGGCATGGGCTACACCTTC
TRBJ2-4 | TRBV12-3/TRBV12-4 | . | few | 14 | CASSLGGVKNIQYF | TGTGCCAGCAGTTTAGGGGGGGTCAAAAACATTCAGTACTTC
TRBJ2-1 | TRBV20-1 | . | . | 14 | CSARDSEHPNEQFF | TGCAGTGCTAGAGATTCAGAGCACCCCAATGAGCAGTTCTTC
TRBJ2-5 | TRBV11-3 | . | . | 13 | CASSFTGVETQYF | TGTGCCAGCAGCTTTACGGGGGTTGAGACCCAGTACTTC
TRBJ2-2 | TRBV6-7 | . | . | 13 | CASKLLGAGELFF | TGTGCCAGCAAATTATTAGGTGCCGGGGAGCTGTTTTTT
TRBJ2-3 | TRBV5-1 | . | many | 15 | CASSFHSRDTDTQYF | TGCGCCAGCAGCTTCCATTCGAGGGACACAGATACGCAGTATTTT
TRBJ2-7 | TRBV7-9 | . | many | 15 | CASSPMAGSLLTEYF | TGTGCCAGCAGCCCAATGGCCGGGAGTCTATTAACGGAGTACTTC
TRBJ2-2 | TRBV5-1 | TRBD2 | . | 23 | CASSLADLRWKQTSGANTGELFF | TGCGCCAGCAGCTTGGCCGACCTCCGTTGGAAGCAGACTAGCGGCGCGAACACCGGGGAGCTGTTTTTT
TRBJ2-3 | TRBV3-1 | . | . | 13 | CASSQDRSDTQYF | TGTGCCAGCAGCCAAGATAGGTCGGATACGCAGTATTTT
TRBJ1-2 | TRBV29-1 | . | many | 12 | CSVIPQGYGYTF | TGCAGCGTTATCCCGCAGGGTTATGGCTACACCTTC
TRBJ2-1 | TRBV12-3/TRBV12-4 | TRBD2 | few | 13 | CASYTSGNFVQFF | TGTGCCAGCTACACTAGCGGGAACTTCGTCCAGTTCTTC
TRBJ2-5 | TRBV14 | . | . | 13 | CASSQGFQGQKYF | TGTGCCAGCAGCCAAGGGTTTCAGGGACAAAAGTACTTC
TRBJ2-1 | TRBV5-1 | . | many | 16 | CASSLQVQSSYNEQFF | TGCGCCAGCAGCTTGCAGGTCCAGAGCTCCTACAATGAGCAGTTCTTC
TRBJ2-3 | TRBV29-1 | . | many | 14 | CSVEVGGPTDTQYF | TGCAGCGTTGAAGTCGGGGGGCCCACAGATACGCAGTATTTT
TRBJ1-1 | TRBV6-2/TRBV6-3 | TRBD1 | . | 14 | CASSLQQGVTEAFF | TGTGCCAGCAGTCTCCAACAGGGGGTCACTGAAGCTTTCTTT
TRBJ2-1 | TRBV15 | . | few | 12 | CATSGSTYEQFF | TGTGCCACCAGCGGGTCTACCTATGAGCAGTTCTTC
TRBJ2-1 | TRBV12-3/TRBV12-4 | TRBD1 | . | 14 | CASTPGQKYNEQFF | TGTGCCAGCACCCCGGGACAGAAATACAATGAGCAGTTCTTC
TRBJ2-1 | TRBV12-3/TRBV12-4 | TRBD1 | many | 15 | CASKPGQGFYNEQFF | TGTGCCAGCAAACCGGGACAGGGTTTCTACAATGAGCAGTTCTTC
TRBJ2-7 | TRBV20-1 | . | . | 14 | CSARGPDMVYEQYF | TGCAGTGCTAGAGGCCCGGACATGGTCTACGAGCAGTACTTC
TRBJ1-2 | TRBV5-1 | . | . | 15 | CASSLTREGAYGYTF | TGCGCCAGCAGCTTGACGCGGGAGGGCGCCTATGGCTACACCTTC
TRBJ2-3 | TRBV24-1 | . | . | 16 | CATSDLRTGKADTQYF | TGTGCCACCAGTGATTTGAGAACAGGGAAAGCAGATACGCAGTATTTT
TRBJ2-7 | TRBV3-1 | . | . | 15 | CASSQDPGLNYEQYF | TGTGCCAGCAGCCAAGATCCGGGCCTCAACTACGAGCAGTACTTC
TRBJ2-2 | TRBV12-3/TRBV12-4 | TRBD2 | . | 15 | CASTRTSGDTGELFF | TGTGCCAGCACCCGGACTAGCGGGGACACCGGGGAGCTGTTTTTT
TRBJ2-2 | TRBV28 | TRBD1 | . | 16 | CASRSQGAHNTGELFF | TGTGCCAGCAGGTCACAGGGGGCCCACAACACCGGGGAGCTGTTTTTT
TRBJ2-3 | TRBV29-1 | . | many | 12 | CSVEEGTDTQYF | TGCAGCGTTGAGGAGGGCACAGATACGCAGTATTTT
TRBJ2-1 | TRBV4-2 | . | . | 15 | CASSHLGKGPNEQFF | TGTGCCAGCAGCCATCTGGGGAAGGGGCCCAATGAGCAGTTCTTC
TRBJ1-2 | TRBV14 | TRBD1 | . | 15 | CASSPWDRTNYGYTF | TGTGCCAGCAGCCCCTGGGACAGGACTAACTATGGCTACACCTTC
TRBJ1-2 | TRBV6-1 | . | few | 16 | CASSNNWDTRSYGYTF | TGTGCCAGCAGTAACAATTGGGACACGAGATCCTATGGCTACACCTTC
TRBJ2-3 | TRBV29-1 | TRBD2 | few | 14 | CSVSGLAGGDTQYF | TGCAGCGTCTCAGGACTAGCGGGAGGGGATACGCAGTATTTT
TRBJ1-4 | TRBV6-5 | TRBD1 | . | 15 | CASRRTGAGGEKLFF | TGTGCCAGCAGACGGACAGGGGCCGGGGGCGAAAAACTGTTTTTT
TRBJ2-5 | TRBV3-1 | . | . | 14 | CASSQGGAQETQYF | TGTGCCAGCAGCCAAGGAGGGGCGCAAGAGACCCAGTACTTC
TRBJ2-5 | TRBV14 | . | . | 15 | CASSQDRGLWETQYF | TGTGCCAGCAGCCAAGATCGAGGTTTGTGGGAGACCCAGTACTTC
TRBJ2-1 | TRBV29-1 | TRBD2 | many | 14 | CSTDLAGVYNEQFF | TGCAGCACTGATCTAGCGGGAGTTTACAATGAGCAGTTCTTC
TRBJ2-1 | TRBV5-1 | . | . | 14 | CASSLGRGYNEQFF | TGCGCCAGCAGCTTGGGCCGCGGCTACAATGAGCAGTTCTTC
TRBJ1-6 | TRBV6-2/TRBV6-3 | . | many | 12 | CASSYAASPLHF | TGTGCCAGCAGTTACGCGGCTTCACCCCTCCACTTT
TRBJ1-6 | TRBV5-1 | . | . | 15 | CSSSLAGTLNSPLHF | TGCTCCAGCAGCTTGGCCGGGACACTAAATTCACCACTCCACTTT
TRBJ2-1 | TRBV3-1 | . | . | 14 | CASRPEGSFNEQFF | TGTGCCAGCAGACCAGAAGGATCTTTCAATGAGCAGTTCTTC
TRBJ2-2 | TRBV20-1 | TRBD2 | many | 16 | CSARDAGGGNTGELFF | TGCAGTGCTAGAGATGCGGGAGGGGGTAACACCGGGGAGCTGTTTTTT
TRBJ1-1 | TRBV11-2 | . | many | 15 | CASSLDFRGNTEAFF | TGTGCCAGCAGCTTAGATTTCCGGGGGAACACTGAAGCTTTCTTT
TRBJ2-7 | TRBV2 | . | . | 12 | CASSEAQYEQYF | TGTGCCAGCAGTGAAGCGCAATACGAGCAGTACTTC
TRBJ2-2 | TRBV7-9 | TRBD1 | many | 15 | CATLTGTGAVGELFF | TGTGCCACCCTTACCGGGACAGGGGCCGTCGGGGAGCTGTTTTTT
TRBJ1-1 | TRBV3-1 | . | many | 13 | CASSRVPDTEAFF | TGTGCCAGCAGCAGGGTTCCGGACACTGAAGCTTTCTTT
TRBJ2-3 | TRBV30 | . | . | 15 | CAWSVHAGLTDTQYF | TGTGCCTGGAGTGTACATGCGGGATTGACAGATACGCAGTATTTT
TRBJ2-5 | TRBV12-3/TRBV12-4 | TRBD2 | many | 18 | CASSFEGSSGGRRETQYF | TGTGCCAGCAGTTTCGAGGGTTCTTCGGGAGGGCGTCGAGAGACCCAGTACTTC
TRBJ1-1 | TRBV25-1 | . | few | 12 | CASSEVAGRTFF | TGTGCCAGCAGTGAAGTTGCAGGGCGAACTTTCTTT
TRBJ2-5 | TRBV20-1 | . | . | 11 | CSKSGGETQYF | TGCAGCAAATCAGGGGGGGAGACCCAGTACTTC
TRBJ1-1 | TRBV6-2/TRBV6-3 | . | few | 15 | CASSYPNYVDTEAFF | TGTGCCAGCAGTTACCCGAATTATGTCGACACTGAAGCTTTCTTT
TRBJ1-3 | TRBV5-1 | TRBD1 | . | 16 | CASSGGQAISGNTIYF | TGCGCCAGCAGCGGGGGACAGGCCATCTCTGGAAACACCATATATTTT